Described below is a single T cell receptor (beta chain) sequence and its context. In this sample, this clone turned up once. Its antigen specificity is not known. No much larger clone is present one base from it, and per-base qualities are unavailable. The data were obtained in a study of blood T cell repertoires in COVID-19 (dated by TCRdb to 2018 to 2021). Turning to the overall study: Samples covering the acute and convalescent phases of COVID-19 were provided by collaborators in the United States, Italy and Spain. Where available, HLA class I and class II types were obtained from metadata supplied by the sample provider rather than from assay-based typing. Subjects who had been exposed to COVID-19, were actively infected with it, or had recovered from it provided the deeply sampled blood TCRbeta repertoires that made up the dataset. The material from the prospective study consisted of cDNA or gDNA derived from T cells, B-cell-depleted T cells, or PBMCs. Nearly every sample came with metadata listing a de-identified subject ID, COVID-19 status, age in years and sex. Samples were obtained from the ongoing ImmuneRACE study (first 160 participants) and from 1,000 to 1,500 subjects provided by 6 global collaborators. The repertoires were released in a freely available public database meant as a resource for research on the immune response to SARS-CoV-2. Findings and caveats that apply to the study as a whole: Clinical and demographic metadata were provided uncurated, with the amount varying by source and participant.

Each collaborating institution followed its own protocols to collect whole blood in K2EDTA tubes. For TCRbeta analysis, collaborator samples were shipped as frozen whole blood, as isolated PBMCs, or as DNA extracted from either sample type. TCRbeta CDR3 regions were amplified from genomic DNA using the immunoSEQ Assay, a bias-controlled multiplex PCR. Regarding the original processing steps: Within the assay, amplification of reference gene primers was used to estimate how many nucleated cells each sample contained. Sequence reads were collapsed and filtered to measure the absolute abundance of every unique TCRbeta CDR3 rearrangement. For each sample, productive Simpson clonality was calculated as the square root of Simpson's diversity index across productive rearrangements. TCRdb's version of the immuneACCESS table is confined to in-frame rearrangements and falls short of the full clone set. An unresolved V gene accounts for under half of the shortfall where checked; the remainder is of unknown origin. V, J and clone size derive from that table, while D and trimming were established from the DNA sequence. Recorded for this sample are 50,000 to 80,000 clones; 80% to 90% of them occurred a single time. 5.5% to 6% of the sample comes from the top ten.

The CDR3 runs 16 residues from the cysteine to the phenylalanine. The CDR3 DNA has 48 bases and is translated from base 1. This sequence originates from a woman in her sixties or seventies with acute or convalescent COVID-19. Recombination joined TRBV21-1 with TRBJ1-1; the table's D call of TRBD1 was not tested on the DNA. TRBV21-1 is a pseudogene. Source material: peripheral blood. The bases are TGTGCCAGCAGCAAAGCCCGACACATAATCAACACTGAAGCTTTCTTT. It translates to CASSKARHIINTEAFF.